This TCR beta chain was captured in a study of T cells in Graves' hyperthyroidism and ophthalmopathy. J was trimmed by 0 bases and V by 3 bases; bases with no gene match: 13. Per germline, CDR1 SGHRS and CDR2 YFSETQ. The CDR3 covers 20 residues. Amplification yielded TCR beta CDR3 regions, with RNA transcripts as the source. Researchers ran a first-round RT-PCR on the TCR CDR3 using the HTBI primer set. TCRdb fed the multiplex PCR reads into MiXCR, producing one record per CDR3 protein. Of 730,000 or so distinct CDR3 sequences detected, under 20% appear once; the ten largest clones hold about a sixth. Only a few counts were recorded for this clonotype.

Sequenced sample: blood. The sequence was collected from a woman between 45 and 60 years old with Graves' hyperthyroidism that later progressed to Graves' ophthalmopathy. This chain connects TRBV5-1 to TRBJ2-3, with 13 bases aligning to TRBD2. The CDR3 region has the DNA TGCGCCAGCAGCTCTGGGATACCGGGACTAGCGGGGCCTAGCACAGATACGCAGTATTTT. Translation: CASSSGIPGLAGPSTDTQYF.